A few counts support the clone carrying this T cell receptor beta chain. Its matching antigen is unknown. These data are taken from a study of T cell repertoires in cytomegalovirus infection. As for the study in general: The public TCR beta signatures pointed to both CMV infection and matching HLA type.

A single record per CDR3 protein comes from TCRdb applying MiXCR to the reads. The sample comprises about 770,000 distinct CDR3 sequences, 25% to 35% of which are singletons, and under 15% rests with the top ten. Material: cultured CD8+ T cells from PBMCs, obtained from culture after CMV antigen stimulation. The TCR comes from a human donor in good health (CMV status not recorded). Some clones in this sample may be carry-over from other donors' samples.

The CDR3 sequence: CATSEGGTQPQHF. CDR3 in DNA: TGTGCCACCAGTGAGGGGGGGACCCAGCCCCAGCATTTT. V and J are TRBV24-1 and TRBJ1-5, with D perhaps TRBD1 (5 bases). The V and J ends lost 4 bases and 7 bases respectively, with 10 bases between them. Germline V gene lookup returns CDR1 KGHDR and CDR2 SFDVKD. This CDR3 has 13 amino acids.